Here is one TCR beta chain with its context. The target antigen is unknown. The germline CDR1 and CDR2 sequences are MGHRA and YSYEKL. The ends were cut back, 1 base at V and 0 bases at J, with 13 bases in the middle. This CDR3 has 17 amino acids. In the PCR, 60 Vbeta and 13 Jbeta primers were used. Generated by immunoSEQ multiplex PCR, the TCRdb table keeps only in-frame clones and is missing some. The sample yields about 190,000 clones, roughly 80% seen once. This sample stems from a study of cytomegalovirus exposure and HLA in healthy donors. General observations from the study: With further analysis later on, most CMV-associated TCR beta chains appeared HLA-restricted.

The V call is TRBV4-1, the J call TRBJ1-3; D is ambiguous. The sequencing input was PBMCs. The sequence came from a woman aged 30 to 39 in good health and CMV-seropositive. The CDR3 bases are TGCGCCAGCAGCCAAGTCCGGCCGGCAGGCTCTGGAAACACCATATATTTT. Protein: CASSQVRPAGSGNTIYF.